This T cell receptor beta chain is drawn from a study of blood T cell repertoires in COVID-19. Assay used: immunoSEQ multiplex PCR; TCRdb lists only in-frame clones, some missing. Altogether 200,000 to 250,000 clones are present, about 91% being singletons, with the ten largest covering 1.5%. From germline, CDR1 is SQVTM and CDR2 ANQGSEA. CDR3 size: 19 residues. V lost 7 bases, J lost 2 bases, and 19 bases stayed unmatched. The sequencing sample was made of peripheral blood. The sequence was collected from a man between 18 and 35 years old with active or convalescent COVID-19. The chain carries TRBV29-1 and TRBJ2-6, with TRBD1 matching 8 bases. DNA for the CDR3: TGCAGCGCCAAACTAGGACAGGGAAAAAGAGGAGCTGGGGCCAACGTCCTGACTTTC. This codes for CSAKLGQGKRGAGANVLTF. The entire variable domain, with the rest obtained from reference TRBV29-1 and TRBJ2-6, is as follows: SAVISQKPSRDICQRGTSLTIQCQVDSQVTMMFWYRQQPGQSLTLIATANQGSEATYESGFVIDKFPISRPNLTFSTLTVSNMSPEDSSIYLCSAKLGQGKRGAGANVLTFGAGSRLTVL.